The clone carrying this T cell receptor (beta chain) has just one count. No antigen is known for it. This entry comes from a study of T cell repertoires in aging, cancer and after chemotherapy. Peripheral blood genomic DNA, not sorted cells or RNA, was the template. The study, taken as a whole, reports: In each cancer cohort, median generation probability increased across chemotherapy, suggesting thymic output rebounded. Untreated cancer patients had significantly lower blood TCR diversity than age-matched healthy donors.

V gave up 3 bases and J gave up 5 bases; unmatched junction bases: 9. The CDR3 extends over 16 amino acids. Germline V gene data show CDR1 as KGHDR and CDR2 as SFDVKD. Multiplex touch-down PCR with TRB-A/B primers amplified rearranged V-D-J TRB sequences. TCRdb itself ran the multiplex PCR reads through MiXCR, one entry per CDR3 protein. The data hold approximately 1,200 distinct CDR3 sequences, with 16% observed a single time. This sequence was found in a human donor with a solid tumor. The rearrangement uses TRBV24-1 and TRBJ1-5; 7 bases match TRBD1. Sequenced material: blood. The CDR3, as DNA: TGTGCCACCAGTGATGGGACAGCGGGGGGTGATCAGCCCCAGCATTTT. This translates into CATSDGTAGGDQPQHF.